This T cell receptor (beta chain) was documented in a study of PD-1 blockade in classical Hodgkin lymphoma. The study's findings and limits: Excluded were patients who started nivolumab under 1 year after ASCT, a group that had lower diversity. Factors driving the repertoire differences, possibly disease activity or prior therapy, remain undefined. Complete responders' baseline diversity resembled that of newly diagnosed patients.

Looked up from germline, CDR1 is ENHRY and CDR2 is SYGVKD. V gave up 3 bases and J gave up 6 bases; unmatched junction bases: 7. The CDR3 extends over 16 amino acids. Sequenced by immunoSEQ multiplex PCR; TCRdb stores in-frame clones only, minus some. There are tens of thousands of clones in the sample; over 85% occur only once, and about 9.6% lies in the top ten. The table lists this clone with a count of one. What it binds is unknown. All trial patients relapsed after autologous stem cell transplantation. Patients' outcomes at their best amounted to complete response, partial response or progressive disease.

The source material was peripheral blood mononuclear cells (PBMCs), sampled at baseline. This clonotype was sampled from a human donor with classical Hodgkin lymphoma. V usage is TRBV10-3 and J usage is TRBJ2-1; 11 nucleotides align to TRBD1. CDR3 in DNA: TGTGCCATCAGTGACCCCGCGGACAGGGGGCGCAATGAGCAGTTCTTC. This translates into CAISDPADRGRNEQFF.